These T cell receptor beta chains were read from a single sample in a study of T cell responses to AZD1222 COVID-19 vaccine. Clones were sequenced by immunoSEQ multiplex PCR, and TCRdb holds only the in-frame ones, with some missing. This sample has a few hundred thousand clones, with 93% found just once. The source material was peripheral blood, sampled on day 0 of AZD1222 vaccination. These receptors were obtained from an adult in good health. Each CDR3 is given with its conserved first and last residue.

V gene	J gene	CDR3 protein
TRBV12-3/TRBV12-4	TRBJ2-1	CASTSGNEQFF
TRBV19	TRBJ2-3	CASKVGGRGTDTQYF
TRBV7-9	TRBJ1-2	CASSHGRAPIYGYTF
TRBV10-1	TRBJ2-1	CASTRSTANEQFF
TRBV19	TRBJ1-1	CASSIKGRRNTEAFF
TRBV7-2	TRBJ2-7	CASSYQGTTAYEQYF
TRBV12-3/TRBV12-4	TRBJ2-7	CASSLATTYEQYF
TRBV19	TRBJ1-1	CASSQPAGANGAFF
TRBV19	TRBJ1-1	CASTRGAKEAFF
TRBV18	TRBJ1-1	CASSIGAEIEAFF
TRBV2	TRBJ2-7	CASTTGDSYEQYF
TRBV5-1	TRBJ2-5	CASSLAGTGETQYF
TRBV11-3	TRBJ2-1	CASSLADREPYNEQFF
TRBV25-1	TRBJ2-7	CASSVTGTGKQYF
TRBV5-1	TRBJ2-7	CASSLEGLGQYF
TRBV7-9	TRBJ1-1	CASANTEAFF
TRBV3-1/TRBV3-2	TRBJ2-3	CASSQDWAADTQYF
TRBV5-4	TRBJ2-7	CASSHSGGSYEQYF
TRBV28	TRBJ2-3	CASSFGLGADTQYF
TRBV21-1	TRBJ2-7	CASSALASRVVAEQYF
TRBV7-8	TRBJ2-7	CASSAPGTGVTYEQYF
TRBV7-2	TRBJ2-5	CASSFKGYQETQYF
TRBV7-9	TRBJ1-6	CASSSTEVAPLHF
TRBV4-1	TRBJ1-2	CASSQDTGPGNYGYTF
TRBV2	TRBJ1-6	CASSEPGQGNSPLHF
TRBV19	TRBJ2-3	CASSIGPLRSGGAKDTQYF
TRBV18	TRBJ1-6	CASSPGTANSPLHF
TRBV5-1	TRBJ2-1	CASRWIPSGQYNEQFF
TRBV7-9	TRBJ1-1	CASSQTTDRPEAFF
TRBV4-2	TRBJ2-5	CASSSGSTQETQYF
TRBV28	TRBJ1-2	CASRPTYSHGYTF
TRBV4-1	TRBJ1-5	CASSQLGQGVNQPQHF
TRBV3-1/TRBV3-2	TRBJ1-3	CASSPSRRNTIYF
TRBV20-1	TRBJ2-2	CSASEVGRTGELFF
TRBV9	TRBJ2-7	CASSVDETVYEQYF
TRBV5-1	TRBJ2-7	CASSSNPTSGGRYEQYF
TRBV30	TRBJ1-1	CAWSVVTEAFF
TRBV9	TRBJ2-1	CASSPTSAPIYEQFF
TRBV5-1	TRBJ2-7	CASSRGVGSSYEQYF
TRBV5-1	TRBJ1-1	CASSLRPQGNTEAFF
TRBV3-1/TRBV3-2	TRBJ2-5	CASTLGGLQETQYF
TRBV5-1	TRBJ2-7	CASRPGTGAYEQYF
TRBV27	TRBJ2-7	CASSSIGTARYEQYF
TRBV28	TRBJ2-3	CASSEPSGPRVTDTQYF
TRBV27	TRBJ1-6	CASTLRGSYNSPLHF
TRBV15	TRBJ2-7	CATSRDRATTGEQYF
TRBV2	TRBJ1-4	CASRARFLRRSNEKLFF
TRBV12-3/TRBV12-4	TRBJ1-5	CASSLGDLQPQHF
TRBV5-1	TRBJ1-4	CASSLASQANEKLFF
TRBV7-8	TRBJ1-1	CASSLMGRSMNTEAFF